The source of this T cell receptor beta chain is a study of long-term antiretroviral therapy in people with HIV. Findings of the study overall: Controls had broader CDR3 length ranges than HIV repertoires did. Clonal expansions arising prior to ART prevailed in the repertoire at every time point.

CDR1 is SEHNR, CDR2 FQNEAQ, per germline (reference sequence). The CDR3 is 15 residues long. Trimming stripped 5 bases from V and 0 bases from J, with 11 bases between. Survey level was the resolution at which the v3.0 immunoSEQ assay ran. TCRdb's copy holds only in-frame clones and misses some; the assay was immunoSEQ multiplex PCR. Here the sample spans 15,000 to 20,000 clones, more than 70% being singletons. With regard to this clone: Its antigen is currently unknown.

The sequence was obtained from a man aged 18 to 30 with HIV. The gene calls are TRBV7-9 and TRBJ1-5, with D hard to call. Here the sequenced sample was unsorted PBMCs, taken 0.5 years before starting antiretroviral therapy. CDR3 region: CASSTDGSSNQPQHF. The CDR3 DNA follows: TGTGCCAGCAGCACGGACGGATCTAGCAATCAGCCCCAGCATTTT.